The T cell receptor beta chain described here comes from a study of cytomegalovirus exposure and HLA in healthy donors. Primers: 60 Vbeta forward and 13 Jbeta reverse. Data came from immunoSEQ multiplex PCR; TCRdb stores just in-frame clones and leaves some out. The repertoire holds roughly 180,000 clones, with over 65% as singletons. The germline V gene has CDR1 SGHRS and CDR2 YFSETQ. This CDR3 comprises 16 residues. Losses at the gene ends were 0 bases for V and 2 bases for J; bases not matched to a gene: 7. Study-level points and caveats: Cytomegalovirus status, reportedly, was diagnosed with high specificity and sensitivity by the classifier.

Comment on this clone: Antigen specificity is unknown.

The J gene is TRBJ2-7, the V gene TRBV5-1; 8 bases are shared with TRBD2. The sample comprised PBMCs. This receptor was identified in a woman aged 55-70 years in good health and CMV-seropositive. The CDR3 bases are TGCGCCAGCAGCTTGGGGGGACCCGGGGGGGCCTACGAGCAGTACTTC. Protein sequence: CASSLGGPGGAYEQYF.